The T cell receptor (beta chain) described here comes from a study of T cell responses to AZD1222 COVID-19 vaccine (dated by TCRdb to the early 2020s). Regarding the study in general: TCR sequencing was performed for over 230 trial participants, of whom around 210 were given two doses of AZD1222 and about 25 were given two doses of MenACWY control vaccine. Trial participants were enrolled into age subgroups of 18-55, 56-69 and 70-plus years, which contained approximately 150, 28 and 58 TCR-sequenced participants, respectively.

Findings and caveats that apply to the study as a whole: In the small 56-69-year group, the increase in depth fell short of significance, most likely because of low power. Most participants were white British and females outnumbered males, and the authors suggested that clonal diversity may have been underestimated. CD4 TCRs associated with the vaccine covered the entire spike protein, and the dominant responses were in regions 160-218 and 743-854. A significant rise in spike-specific TCR breadth and depth was observed after two AZD1222 doses relative to day 0 and relative to MenACWY recipients. Only five to seven AZD1222 recipients were SARS-CoV-2 seropositive at baseline, limiting conclusions about previously exposed vaccinees. Nearly half of unique spike-specific TCRs reportedly recognized epitopes outside regions mutated in the B.1.351 and B.1.1.7 variants. Because no day 14 peak-response samples were available, the repertoires could be characterized only after the peak T cell response.

Interpreted using the paper, the time point label stands for: about 28 days (+/-7) after the second vaccine dose. AZD1222 recipients whose second dose came at about 4 weeks and those whose second dose came at about 12 weeks were combined into one group, since spike-specific TCR depth and breadth did not differ between the two schedules. Vaccinee samples came from UK trials COV001 and COV002, including a single-blind randomized controlled phase 2/3 trial of AZD1222 (ChAdOx1 nCoV-19) in healthy adults. For TCRbeta chain sequencing, PBMC samples were collected from trial participants at day 0 and at day 28 after the second dose. Via the germline V gene (reference sequence), CDR1 is SEHNR and CDR2 FQNEAQ. Trimming removed 10 bases from V and 2 bases from J, leaving 16 bases between the germline ends. From its cysteine to its phenylalanine, the CDR3 spans 14 amino acids. Of all the DNA, just the CDR3 is kept, 42 bases in frame from base 1.

The CDR3 regions of human TCRbeta chains were analyzed by immunosequencing. Processing in the source paper ran as follows. Repertoire TCRs were matched against a reference library of SARS-CoV-2-specific TCRs generated with the MIRA antigen-specificity platform. Breadth was defined as the fraction of unique TCRs that were SARS-CoV-2-associated, and depth was defined as the fraction of total T cells that were SARS-CoV-2-associated. Using the MIRA data, each spike-specific TCR was assigned both to the spike region to which the TCR was reactive and to a CD4 or CD8 class. Log10-transformed breadth and depth values were compared by one-way ANOVA with Sidak's multiple comparisons tests. TCRdb took over this immuneACCESS table, retaining in-frame rearrangements with V and J assigned. Such tables are incomplete; in checked studies, under half of the missing clones stem from an unresolved V gene, and the remainder is unexplained. The V and J calls and clone size come from that table; D and trimming were worked out from the DNA. Present in this sample are about 130,000 clones, approximately 91% of which were seen just once. The ten largest clonotypes hold 4.5% to 7% of the sample.

As concerns this clone: No cognate antigen has been identified for it. No much larger clonotype is one base removed from it; base qualities were not supplied.

This receptor was taken from an adult who received the AZD1222 COVID-19 vaccine. The sequence joins TRBV7-9 to TRBJ2-3; the D gene is perhaps TRBD1 or TRBD2, as each covers 6 bases. The source was peripheral blood, collected 28 days after the second AZD1222 dose. The CDR3 region has the sequence CATQGGPHTDTQYF. The DNA reads TGTGCCACCCAAGGGGGGCCACACACAGATACGCAGTATTTT.